These 23 T cell receptor beta chains were sequenced from one sample in a study of T cell changes during pregnancy in multiple sclerosis (dated by TCRdb to between 2018 and 2021). The library was built by means of the immunoSEQ multiplex PCR assay. TCRdb holds this immuneACCESS table with in-frame rearrangements only. Some clones are missing; in checked studies, unresolved V genes explain under half, and the rest has no known cause. For this sample the table gives approximately 90,000 clones, of which around 94% were detected only once. The ten largest account for roughly 0.81% of the sample. Sample: peripheral blood, taken in the third trimester of pregnancy. The receptor set was obtained from a female donor with multiple sclerosis, enrolled in a pregnancy study.

This clone showed up just once. V gene TRBV6-1 combines with J gene TRBJ1-5; D ambiguous. In germline, CDR1 is MNHNS, CDR2 SASEGT. V was clipped by 2 bases and J by 5 bases, with 7 bases between them. The CDR3 is made up of 13 amino acids. This chain's CDR3 is CASSENEDQPQHF. CDR3 in DNA: TGTGCCAGCAGTGAAAATGAGGATCAGCCCCAGCATTTT.

The chain carries TRBV19 and TRBJ2-1, with TRBD1 matching over 10 bases. CDR1 and CDR2 (germline): LNHDA, SQIVND (reference sequence). This CDR3 has 18 residues. Trimming took 6 bases from V and 3 from J; bases not matched to a gene: 14. The CDR3, as DNA: TGTGCCAGTAGCATCCTAGCCCCGGGACAGGGGATCTACAATGAGCAGTTCTTC. This sequence encodes CASSILAPGQGIYNEQFF.

V gene TRBV5-6 combines with J gene TRBJ2-7; D call uncertain. Germline CDR1 is SGHDT and CDR2 is YYEEEE. The CDR3 length is 14 residues. Deletions cut 7 bases from V and 0 bases from J, with 14 bases between. CDR3 sequence (DNA): TGTGCCAGCCAAATTTGGTCGAGCTCCTACGAGCAGTACTTC. Translated, it gives CASQIWSSSYEQYF.

The V call is TRBV6-5, the J call TRBJ2-3; D not resolved. The CDR3 consists of 11 residues. The V end was cut by 2 bases, the J end by 8 bases, with 5 bases between. In germline, CDR1 is MNHEY, CDR2 SVGAGI. CDR3 loop: CASSYGGTQYF. CDR3 DNA: TGTGCCAGCAGTTACGGCGGTACGCAGTATTTT.

V and J are TRBV27 and TRBJ1-4; D might be TRBD1 (6 bases). Per germline, CDR1 MNHEY and CDR2 SMNVEV (reference sequence). The V end was cut by 7 bases, the J end by 5 bases, with 17 bases between. CDR3 length: 15 residues. CDR3 in amino acids: CASTSSRGVNEKLFF. The CDR3 DNA is TGTGCCAGCACCTCCTCCAGGGGCGTCAATGAAAAACTGTTTTTT.

Only a few counts were recorded for this clone. The J gene is TRBJ2-7, the V gene TRBV19; a weak D match, TRBD2 (6 bases). The CDR3 length is 15 residues. Trimming shortened V by 3 bases and J by 2 bases, and 14 bases separated the two germline ends. Germline CDR1 reads LNHDA; CDR2 reads SQIVND (reference sequence). In nucleotides, the CDR3 is TGTGCCAGTAGTATGTCCGGGAGTAACCCCTACGAGCAGTACTTC. Protein sequence: CASSMSGSNPYEQYF.

This clone was picked up one time. The chain couples TRBV27 to TRBJ1-1; 8 bases are shared with TRBD1. From germline, CDR1 is MNHEY and CDR2 SMNVEV (reference sequence). The CDR3 loop spans 14 amino acids. The ends lost 6 bases at V and 1 base at J; junction bases unmatched: 4. CDR3 sequence: CASRSGGTNTEAFF. The CDR3 DNA follows: TGTGCCAGCAGGTCAGGGGGCACGAACACTGAAGCTTTCTTT.

This chain links TRBV7-3 with TRBJ2-3, with TRBD2 identical over 7 bases. Unmatched junction bases numbered 18, after V lost 5 bases and J lost 1 base. CDR1 is SGHTA and CDR2 is FQGTGA in the germline V gene. The CDR3 has 19 amino acids. CDR3: CASSAGGRGGRGGTDTQYF. The CDR3 DNA follows: TGTGCCAGCAGCGCCGGTGGAAGGGGCGGGAGAGGTGGCACAGATACGCAGTATTTT.

This clone has only one observation. This chain links TRBV9 with TRBJ1-2, with 7 bases that match TRBD1. Germline loops: CDR1 SGDLS, CDR2 YYNGEE. CDR3 length: 16 residues. V lost 0 bases and J lost 6; bases outside the gene matches: 11. Here the CDR3 DNA reads TGTGCCAGCAGCGTAGATCCTACAGGGGTAAAGGATGGCTACACCTTC. Amino acid sequence: CASSVDPTGVKDGYTF.

J is TRBJ1-2 and V is TRBV4-3; possible D gene TRBD1, 5 bases. The germline V and J ends were trimmed by 0 bases and 4 bases, with 12 bases remaining between them. CDR3 length equals 15 residues. Germline CDR1 and CDR2: LGHNA and YSLEER. The CDR3: CASSQETGAIYGYTF. Here the CDR3 DNA reads TGCGCCAGCAGCCAAGAAACAGGCGCCATCTATGGCTACACCTTC.

The chain carries TRBV28 and TRBJ2-7, with 8 bases fitting TRBD1. V shed 7 bases, J shed 3 bases, and the junction held 5 bases outside the gene matches. The CDR3 runs to 13 residues. Germline V gene lookup returns CDR1 MDHEN and CDR2 SYDVKM. CDR3 in DNA: TGTGCCAGCAATGGACAGGGATACTACGAGCAGTACTTC. It specifies CASNGQGYYEQYF.

The rearrangement uses TRBV5-1 and TRBJ2-3, with D unclear. The germline V gene has CDR1 SGHRS and CDR2 YFSETQ. The length of the CDR3 is 14 residues. Trimming removed 0 bases from V and 0 bases from J, with 5 bases in between. This CDR3 reads CASSLDGSTDTQYF. The CDR3 nucleotides read TGCGCCAGCAGCTTGGATGGCAGCACAGATACGCAGTATTTT.

This clone was found a few times. The V gene is TRBV18, the J gene TRBJ1-1; D ambiguous. This CDR3 comprises 13 residues. Germline CDR1 KGHSH, CDR2 LQKENI. V was pared by 5 bases and J by 0 bases, with 7 bases between. In DNA, the CDR3 is TGTGCCAGCTCAGTGGGCCTGAACACTGAAGCTTTCTTT. As protein: CASSVGLNTEAFF.

The chain carries TRBV5-5 and TRBJ2-7; perhaps TRBD2 as D (6 bases). Germline CDR1 reads SGHKS; CDR2 reads YYEKEE (reference sequence). With 6 bases removed from V and 0 bases from J, the gap between germline ends came to 13 bases. CDR3 length equals 14 residues. CDR3 sequence (DNA): TGTGCCAGCATCCTTCCGGGGGACTCCTACGAGCAGTACTTC. Encoded protein: CASILPGDSYEQYF.

The gene calls are TRBV25-1 and TRBJ2-2; a weak D match, TRBD2 (5 bases). The CDR3 is made up of 14 amino acids. From germline, CDR1 is MGHDK and CDR2 SYGVNS. V was cut by 4 bases and J by 2 bases, with 8 bases left in between. The DNA of the CDR3 is TGTGCCAGCAGTGGGACGGGAAACACCGGGGAGCTGTTTTTT. Its translation: CASSGTGNTGELFF.

The rearrangement links TRBV10-2 to TRBJ2-5, with 11 nucleotides matching TRBD2. The CDR3 is 17 residues long. Germline V gene sequence: CDR1 WSHSY, CDR2 SAAADI. V lost 2 bases and J lost 2; bases outside the gene matches: 7. The CDR3, as DNA: TGCGCCAGCAGTGAGACTAGCGGGAGCGTAGCTCAAGAGACCCAGTACTTC. This translates into CASSETSGSVAQETQYF.

The gene calls are TRBV6-1 and TRBJ1-5, with D tentatively TRBD1 (5 bases). CDR3 length: 15 residues. The germline gives CDR1 MNHNS, CDR2 SASEGT. Trimming cost V 2 bases and J 3 bases, with 11 bases left between them. The CDR3 DNA is TGTGCCAGCAGTGAACAGGGTTCAATCAATCAGCCCCAGCATTTT. Encoded protein: CASSEQGSINQPQHF.

V usage is TRBV27 and J usage is TRBJ1-5; maybe TRBD1 (6 bases). The CDR3 is 13 amino acids. Per germline, CDR1 MNHEY and CDR2 SMNVEV (reference sequence). Trimming cost V 1 base and J 11 bases, with 12 bases left between them. The CDR3 region has the DNA TGTGCCAGCAGTTTATTAGGGGGGGAGACCCAGCATTTT. It codes for CASSLLGGETQHF.

The chain links TRBV27 to TRBJ2-7, with TRBD1 matching 8 bases. With V trimmed by 7 bases and J by 2 bases, 10 bases remained unmatched. This CDR3 is 15 amino acids long. The germline CDR1 and CDR2 sequences are MNHEY and SMNVEV (reference sequence). The chain's CDR3 is CASKGVGTGTYEQYF. DNA of the CDR3: TGTGCCAGCAAAGGGGTGGGGACAGGAACCTACGAGCAGTACTTC.

The rearrangement uses TRBV18 and TRBJ2-2, with D possibly matching TRBD2 (6 bases). Germline V gene lookup returns CDR1 KGHSH and CDR2 LQKENI. This CDR3 region has 16 residues. V lost 2 bases, J lost 2 bases, and 12 bases lay in between. The DNA of the CDR3 is TGTGCCAGCTCACCATTGGGACTTCTTAACACCGGGGAGCTGTTTTTT. Translation gives CASSPLGLLNTGELFF.

This chain connects TRBV6-5 to TRBJ1-2, with D possibly TRBD1 on 6 matching bases. Germline V CDR1 and CDR2: MNHEY, SVGAGI. The CDR3 contains 15 residues. The V and J ends lost 8 bases and 4 bases respectively, with 20 bases between them. CDR3 sequence: CASSGRGGAIYGYTF. In DNA form, the CDR3 reads TGTGCCAGCTCCGGACGGGGGGGCGCTATCTATGGCTACACCTTC.

The chain couples TRBV19 to TRBJ2-5; D possibly corresponds to TRBD2 (5 bases). The CDR3 covers 14 residues. Looked up from germline, CDR1 is LNHDA and CDR2 is SQIVND (reference sequence). V shed 5 bases and J shed 5 bases, with 15 bases lying between them. The chain's CDR3 is CASSAGPPRETQYF. As DNA, the CDR3 is TGTGCCAGTAGTGCGGGTCCTCCTCGGGAGACCCAGTACTTC. The full variable domain, its missing parts supplied by reference TRBV19 and TRBJ2-5, is DGGITQSPKYLFRKEGQNVTLSCEQNLNHDAMYWYRQDPGQGLRLIYYSQIVNDFQKGDIAEGYSVSREKKESFPLTVTSAQKNPTAFYLCASSAGPPRETQYFGPGTRLLVL.

This chain connects TRBV27 to TRBJ2-5; the match to TRBD2 covers 12 bases. The CDR3 is 15 amino acids. The trim removed 4 bases at V and 3 bases at J, leaving 3 bases unmatched. Per germline, CDR1 MNHEY and CDR2 SMNVEV (reference sequence). The CDR3 DNA reads TGTGCCAGCAGTTCGGGACTAGCGGGCGAAGAGACCCAGTACTTC. As protein: CASSSGLAGEETQYF.